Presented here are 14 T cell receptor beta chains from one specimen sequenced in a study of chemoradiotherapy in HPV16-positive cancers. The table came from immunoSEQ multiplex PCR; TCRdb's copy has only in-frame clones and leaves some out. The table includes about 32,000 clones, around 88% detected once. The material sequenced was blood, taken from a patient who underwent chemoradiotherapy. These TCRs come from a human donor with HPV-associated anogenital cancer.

CDR3 sequence reads: CASTLRETQYF. As DNA, the CDR3 is TGTGCCAGCACCCTGCGGGAGACCCAGTACTTC. The chain links TRBV2 to TRBJ2-5; unclear D gene. V was shortened by 7 bases and J by 5 bases, with 8 bases between the two germline ends. Germline CDR1 and CDR2: SNHLY and FYNNEI. The CDR3 sequence is 11 residues long. Using reference TRBV2 and TRBJ2-5 for the parts outside the CDR3, the full variable domain is EPEVTQTPSHQVTQMGQEVILRCVPISNHLYFYWYRQILGQKVEFLVSFYNNEISEKSEIFDDQFSVERPDGSNFTLKIRSTKLEDSAMYFCASTLRETQYFGPGTRLLVL.

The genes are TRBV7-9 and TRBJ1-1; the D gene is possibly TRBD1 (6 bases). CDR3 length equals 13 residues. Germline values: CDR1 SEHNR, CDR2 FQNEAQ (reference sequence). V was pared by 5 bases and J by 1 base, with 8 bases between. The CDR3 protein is CASSLQGNTEAFF. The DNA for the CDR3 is TGTGCCAGCAGCCTACAGGGGAACACTGAAGCTTTCTTT.

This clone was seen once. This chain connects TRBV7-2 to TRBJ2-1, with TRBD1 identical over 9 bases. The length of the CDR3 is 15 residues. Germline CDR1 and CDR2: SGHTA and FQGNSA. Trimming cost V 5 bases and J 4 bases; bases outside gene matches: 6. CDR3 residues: CASSLRDRAYNEQFF. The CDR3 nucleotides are TGTGCCAGCAGCCTCCGGGACAGGGCGTACAATGAGCAGTTCTTC.

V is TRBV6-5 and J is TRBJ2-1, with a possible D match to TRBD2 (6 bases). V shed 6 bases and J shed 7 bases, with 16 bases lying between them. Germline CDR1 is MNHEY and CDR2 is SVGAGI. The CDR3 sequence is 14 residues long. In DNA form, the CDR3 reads TGTGCCAGCAGGCCCGGGACTCCGGGGAATGAGCAGTTCTTC. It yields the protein CASRPGTPGNEQFF.

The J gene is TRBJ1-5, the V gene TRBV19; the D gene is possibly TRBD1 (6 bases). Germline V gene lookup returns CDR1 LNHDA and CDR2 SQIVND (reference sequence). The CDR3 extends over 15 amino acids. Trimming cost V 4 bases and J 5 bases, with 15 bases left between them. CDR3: CASSTSGDPHQPQHF. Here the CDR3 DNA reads TGTGCCAGTAGTACATCAGGGGACCCGCATCAGCCCCAGCATTTT.

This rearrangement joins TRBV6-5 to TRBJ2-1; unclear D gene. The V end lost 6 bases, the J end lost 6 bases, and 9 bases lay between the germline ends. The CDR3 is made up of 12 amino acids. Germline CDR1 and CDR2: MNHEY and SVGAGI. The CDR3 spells CASSLPSNEQFF. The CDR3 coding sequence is TGTGCCAGCAGCCTCCCCTCCAATGAGCAGTTCTTC.

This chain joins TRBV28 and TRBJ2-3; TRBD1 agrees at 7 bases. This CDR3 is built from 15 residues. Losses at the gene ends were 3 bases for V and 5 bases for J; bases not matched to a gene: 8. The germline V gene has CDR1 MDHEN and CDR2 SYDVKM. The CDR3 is CASSLVRGRVDTQYF. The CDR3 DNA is TGTGCCAGCAGTTTGGTAAGGGGGCGAGTAGATACGCAGTATTTT.

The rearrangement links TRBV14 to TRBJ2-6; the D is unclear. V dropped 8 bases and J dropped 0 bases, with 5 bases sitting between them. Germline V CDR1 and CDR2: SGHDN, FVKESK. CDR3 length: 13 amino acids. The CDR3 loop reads CASGPSGANVLTF. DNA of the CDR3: TGTGCCAGCGGGCCCTCTGGGGCCAACGTCCTGACTTTC.

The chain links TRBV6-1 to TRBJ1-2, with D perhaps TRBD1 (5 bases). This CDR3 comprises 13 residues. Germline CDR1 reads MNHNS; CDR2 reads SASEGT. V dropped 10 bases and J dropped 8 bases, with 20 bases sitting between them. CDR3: CATRGEQEEGYTF. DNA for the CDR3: TGTGCCACCCGAGGGGAGCAGGAAGAGGGCTACACCTTC.

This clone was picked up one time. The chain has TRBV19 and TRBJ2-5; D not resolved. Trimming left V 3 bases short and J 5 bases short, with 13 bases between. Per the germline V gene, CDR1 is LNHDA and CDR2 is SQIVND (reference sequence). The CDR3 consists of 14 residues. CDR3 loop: CASSIHILGETQYF. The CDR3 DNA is TGTGCCAGTAGTATCCACATCCTGGGGGAGACCCAGTACTTC.

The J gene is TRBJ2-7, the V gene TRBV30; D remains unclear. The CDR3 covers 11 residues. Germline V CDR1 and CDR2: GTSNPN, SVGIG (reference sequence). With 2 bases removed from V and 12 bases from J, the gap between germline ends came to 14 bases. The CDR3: CAWSPRSEVYF. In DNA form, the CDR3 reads TGTGCCTGGAGTCCCCGGAGCGAGGTGTACTTC.

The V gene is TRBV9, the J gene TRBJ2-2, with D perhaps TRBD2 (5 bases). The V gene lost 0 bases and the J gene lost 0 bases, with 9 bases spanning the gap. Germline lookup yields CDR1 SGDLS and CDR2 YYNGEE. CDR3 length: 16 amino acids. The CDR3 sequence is CASSVASGANTGELFF. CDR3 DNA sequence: TGTGCCAGCAGCGTAGCCAGCGGAGCGAACACCGGGGAGCTGTTTTTT.

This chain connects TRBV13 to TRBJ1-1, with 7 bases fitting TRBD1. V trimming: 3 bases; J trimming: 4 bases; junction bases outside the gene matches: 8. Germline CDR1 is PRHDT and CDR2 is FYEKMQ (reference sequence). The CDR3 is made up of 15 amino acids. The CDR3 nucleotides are TGTGCCAGCAGCTTTTTAGGGGGCGAGGTCACTGAAGCTTTCTTT. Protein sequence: CASSFLGGEVTEAFF. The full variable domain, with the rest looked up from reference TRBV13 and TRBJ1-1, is AAGVIQSPRHLIKEKRETATLKCYPIPRHDTVYWYQQGPGQDPQFLISFYEKMQSDKGSIPDRFSAQQFSDYHSELNMSSLELGDSALYFCASSFLGGEVTEAFFGQGTRLTVV.

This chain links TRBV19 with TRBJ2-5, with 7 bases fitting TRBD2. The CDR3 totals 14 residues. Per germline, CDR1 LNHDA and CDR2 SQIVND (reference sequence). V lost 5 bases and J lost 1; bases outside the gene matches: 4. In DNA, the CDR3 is TGTGCCAGTAGTCCGCGGGGGATCCAAGAGACCCAGTACTTC. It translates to CASSPRGIQETQYF.